The T cell receptor beta chain under discussion was sequenced for a study of beta chain features in type 1 diabetes. The study, taken as a whole, reports: TCRB repertoires of naive, central memory and Treg cells appeared more similar among patients than among healthy donors. Whether HLA type affects TCRB rearrangement stayed undetermined in the present work.

Every donor provided one heparinised blood draw, which averaged about 110 mL. Expressed TCRB transcripts were sequenced after all isolated RNA was converted to cDNA. Method: immunoSEQ multiplex PCR; TCRdb's copy keeps in-frame clones and lacks some. The data hold about 900,000 clones, with about 17% observed a single time. V lost 2 bases to trimming and J lost 10 bases, with 18 bases between them. The CDR3 extends over 15 amino acids. Germline V gene sequence: CDR1 SGHNT, CDR2 YENEEA. This clone was seen only a few times. Its target is unknown. The receptor comes from a woman younger than 30 in good health. Sequencing input: naive CD4+ T cells from blood. This chain links TRBV11-3 with TRBJ2-1; D might be TRBD2 (6 bases). The CDR3 region has the DNA TGTGCCAGCAGCTTAAGGGGTAGCGGTTTTTCGGAGCAGTTCTTC. Its translation is CASSLRGSGFSEQFF.